Shown below are 15 T cell receptor beta chains from a single sample sequenced in a study of identical twins. One entry per CDR3 protein, called by TCRdb with MiXCR from the 5' RACE reads. The sample yields about 250,000 distinct CDR3 sequences, 11% to 15% seen once. Source material: memory (CD45RO+) T cells sorted from blood. The receptors originated from a woman between 18 and 30 years old in good health.

The V call is TRBV5-1, the J call TRBJ2-7; TRBD1 matches at 7 bases. The length of the CDR3 is 15 residues. The V gene's germline CDR1 is SGHRS and CDR2 YFSETQ. V lost 4 bases, J lost 6 bases, and 13 bases stayed unmatched. CDR3 in DNA: TGCGCCAGCAGCCCACGGACAGGTGGCTACGTCGAGCAGTACTTC. Residues: CASSPRTGGYVEQYF.

The V gene is TRBV27, the J gene TRBJ1-2; 7 bases fit TRBD1. This CDR3 has 13 amino acids. The J segment lost 6 bases and the V segment lost 7 bases, leaving 8 bases of the junction unmatched. Germline lookup yields CDR1 MNHEY and CDR2 SMNVEV (reference sequence). The CDR3, as DNA: TGTGCCAGCACTATACTGACAGGGCATGGCTACACCTTC. Its translation: CASTILTGHGYTF.

This clonotype was seen repeatedly, ten times or more. The chain is built from TRBV24-1 and TRBJ2-2, with TRBD1 as a possible D gene (6 bases). Germline CDR1 is KGHDR and CDR2 is SFDVKD. This CDR3 spans 13 amino acids. With 4 bases removed from V and 6 bases from J, the gap between germline ends came to 8 bases. The CDR3 sequence is CATSDYRAGELFF. In DNA form, the CDR3 reads TGTGCCACCAGTGACTACAGGGCCGGGGAGCTGTTTTTT.

This clonotype was observed a few times. V gene TRBV9 combines with J gene TRBJ2-7; 8 bases agree with TRBD2. The J segment lost 2 bases and the V segment lost 0 bases, leaving 10 bases of the junction unmatched. This CDR3 is built from 17 residues. Germline V gene data show CDR1 as SGDLS and CDR2 as YYNGEE. The CDR3 sequence: CASSVGALAGDTYEQYF. CDR3 DNA sequence: TGTGCCAGCAGCGTAGGAGCTCTAGCGGGCGATACCTACGAGCAGTACTTC. Full variable domain (rest looked up from reference TRBV9 and TRBJ2-7): DSGVTQTPKHLITATGQRVTLRCSPRSGDLSVYWYQQSLDQGLQFLIQYYNGEERAKGNILERFSAQQFPDLHSELNLSSLELGDSALYFCASSVGALAGDTYEQYFGPGTRLTVT.

The chain carries TRBV30 and TRBJ2-5; 10 nucleotides align to TRBD2. Germline assignment: CDR1 GTSNPN and CDR2 SVGIG (reference sequence). V lost 7 bases and J lost 0; bases outside the gene matches: 8. The CDR3 loop spans 15 amino acids. The CDR3 here is CASSPSGSYQETQYF. CDR3 DNA: TGTGCCTCCTCGCCTAGCGGGAGTTACCAAGAGACCCAGTACTTC.

The chain couples TRBV7-2 to TRBJ2-1; D remains ambiguous. The germline V gene encodes CDR1 SGHTA and CDR2 FQGNSA. The CDR3 totals 14 residues. Trimming removed 4 bases from V and 8 bases from J, with 15 bases in between. CDR3 in amino acids: CASSWGGSVDEQFF. DNA of the CDR3: TGTGCCAGCAGCTGGGGTGGGTCCGTCGATGAGCAGTTCTTC.

This clonotype was counted only a few times. V gene TRBV6-5 combines with J gene TRBJ1-5, with no clear D. CDR3 size: 13 residues. V was clipped by 1 base and J by 1 base, with 2 bases between them. Germline V gene data show CDR1 as MNHEY and CDR2 as SVGAGI. CDR3: CASSYYSNQPQHF. CDR3 sequence (DNA): TGTGCCAGCAGTTACTACAGCAATCAGCCCCAGCATTTT.

Here the CDR3 DNA reads TGCAGTGCTGTGAAGGGGACTAGCGGGACTTACGAGCAGTACTTC. Translated: CSAVKGTSGTYEQYF. J is TRBJ2-7 and V is TRBV20-1; 13 bases are shared with TRBD2. V trimming: 5 bases; J trimming: 4 bases; junction bases outside the gene matches: 8. Germline V gene sequence: CDR1 DFQATT, CDR2 SNEGSKA (reference sequence). The CDR3 is 15 residues long.

This clonotype was detected many times. The rearrangement links TRBV20-1 to TRBJ1-1; D perhaps matches TRBD1 (5 bases). Looked up from germline, CDR1 is DFQATT and CDR2 is SNEGSKA (reference sequence). V lost 6 bases to trimming and J lost 3 bases, with 14 bases between them. The CDR3 loop spans 13 amino acids. CDR3 nucleotides: TGCAGTGCCGCCCGAGGGGTCGACACTGAAGCTTTCTTT. Protein sequence: CSAARGVDTEAFF.

This clonotype was seen more than once but under ten times. V usage is TRBV5-1 and J usage is TRBJ2-1, with TRBD1 matching 9 bases. The length of the CDR3 is 13 residues. Trimming removed 3 bases from V and 10 bases from J; junction bases left unmatched: 5. Germline values: CDR1 SGHRS, CDR2 YFSETQ. The DNA of the CDR3 is TGCGCCAGCAGCTCTTCGGACAGGGGCGAGCAGTTCTTC. This codes for CASSSSDRGEQFF.

This clonotype was found a few times. The chain recombines TRBV12-3 or TRBV12-4 with TRBJ1-3; D possibly corresponds to TRBD1 (5 bases). The CDR3 loop spans 15 amino acids. The V and J ends lost 5 bases and 4 bases respectively, with 15 bases between them. The CDR3 DNA sequence: TGTGCCAGCAGTACCGGACACGGAAACGGAAACACCATATATTTT. The encoded protein is CASSTGHGNGNTIYF.

The chain has TRBV3-1 and TRBJ1-6; no reliable D call. Germline V lookup: CDR1 LGHDT, CDR2 YNNKEL (reference sequence). The CDR3 is 18 residues long. V was cut by 0 bases and J by 0 bases, with 12 bases left in between. The CDR3 sequence is CASSQDLGGSSYNSPLHF. CDR3 bases: TGTGCCAGCAGCCAAGATCTGGGAGGTAGCTCCTATAATTCACCCCTCCACTTT. The full variable domain, in which reference TRBV3-1 and TRBJ1-6 provide the parts outside the CDR3, is DTAVSQTPKYLVTQMGNDKSIKCEQNLGHDTMYWYKQDSKKFLKIMFSYNNKELIINETVPNRFSPKSPDKAHLNLHINSLELGDSAVYFCASSQDLGGSSYNSPLHFGNGTRLTVT.

This clonotype has only a few counts. The chain recombines TRBV9 with TRBJ2-1, with D possibly matching TRBD2 (6 bases). Trimming left V 3 bases short and J 5 bases short, with 18 bases between. Germline loops: CDR1 SGDLS, CDR2 YYNGEE. The CDR3 consists of 16 residues. CDR3 DNA sequence: TGTGCCAGCAGCGGCCAACCGGGACTGGGGAACAATGAGCAGTTCTTC. Translated: CASSGQPGLGNNEQFF.

This sequence joins TRBV6-5 and TRBJ1-4; no reliable D call. CDR3 length: 15 residues. Deletions cut 2 bases from V and 8 bases from J, with 15 bases between. The germline gives CDR1 MNHEY, CDR2 SVGAGI. The CDR3 region is CASSYLARDGEKLFF. DNA for the CDR3: TGTGCCAGCAGTTACCTCGCGCGGGATGGGGAAAAACTGTTTTTT.

The table lists this clonotype with a few counts. The rearrangement uses TRBV5-8 and TRBJ2-4; 8 positions match TRBD1. Germline assignment: CDR1 SGHTS and CDR2 YDEGEE. The CDR3 has 15 amino acids. The trim removed 2 bases at V and 5 bases at J, leaving 6 bases unmatched. In DNA, the CDR3 is TGTGCCAGCAGCTTTCGGACAGGGAGGCAAAACATTCAGTACTTC. Translation gives CASSFRTGRQNIQYF.